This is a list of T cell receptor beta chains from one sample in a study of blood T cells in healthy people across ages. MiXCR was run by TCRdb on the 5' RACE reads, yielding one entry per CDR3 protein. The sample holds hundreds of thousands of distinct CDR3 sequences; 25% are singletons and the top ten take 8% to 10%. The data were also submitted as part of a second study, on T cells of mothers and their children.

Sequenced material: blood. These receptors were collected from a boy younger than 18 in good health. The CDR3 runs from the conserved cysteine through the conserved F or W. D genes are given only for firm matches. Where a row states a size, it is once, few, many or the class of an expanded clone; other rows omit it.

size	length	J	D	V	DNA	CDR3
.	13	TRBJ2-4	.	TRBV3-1	TGTGCCAGCAGCCAAGGGGTTTGGAACATTCAGTACTTC	CASSQGVWNIQYF
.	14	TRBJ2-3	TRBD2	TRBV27	TGTGCCAGCAGGACAGCGGGAGGGGCAGATACGCAGTATTTT	CASRTAGGADTQYF
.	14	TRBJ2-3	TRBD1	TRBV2	TGTGCCAGCAGGGGACAGGGAAGCACAGATACGCAGTATTTT	CASRGQGSTDTQYF
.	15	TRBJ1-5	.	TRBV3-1	TGTGCCAGCAGCCCTACAGGATCCGGCAATCAGCCCCAGCATTTT	CASSPTGSGNQPQHF
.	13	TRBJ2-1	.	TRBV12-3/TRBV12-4	TGTGCCAGCAGTGACGGGCGACTAAATGAGCAGTTCTTC	CASSDGRLNEQFF
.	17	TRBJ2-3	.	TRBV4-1	TGCGCCAGCAGCCAAGAAGATTCGTACGGGCAGGCAGATACGCAGTATTTT	CASSQEDSYGQADTQYF
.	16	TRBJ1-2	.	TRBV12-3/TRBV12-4	TGTGCCAGCAGTTTAGGGGCAGGGCTTACTAACTATGGCTACACCTTC	CASSLGAGLTNYGYTF
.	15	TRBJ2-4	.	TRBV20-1	TGCAGTGCTAGTAATTGGGATTTGGCCAAAAACATTCAGTACTTC	CSASNWDLAKNIQYF
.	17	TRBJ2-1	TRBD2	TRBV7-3	TGTGCCAGCAGCTGGACTAGCGGGAGTACCTCCTACAATGAGCAGTTCTTC	CASSWTSGSTSYNEQFF
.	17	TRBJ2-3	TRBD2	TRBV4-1	TGCGCCAGCAGCCAAGATGGACTAGCGGGAACCTCAGATACGCAGTATTTT	CASSQDGLAGTSDTQYF
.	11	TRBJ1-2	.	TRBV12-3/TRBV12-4	TGTGCCAGAGCGTTGGGGAGGAGCTACACCTTC	CARALGRSYTF
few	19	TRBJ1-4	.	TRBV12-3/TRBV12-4	TGTGCCAGCAGTTCGTATCATCGTTATGGCCCCACAACTAATGAAAAACTGTTTTTT	CASSSYHRYGPTTNEKLFF
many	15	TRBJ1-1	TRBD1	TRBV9	TGTGCCAGCAGCGCCCAAGGACAGGGCGACACTGAAGCTTTCTTT	CASSAQGQGDTEAFF
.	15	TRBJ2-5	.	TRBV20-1	TGCAGTGCTAGAGATCTAAAGGGGGGATGGGAGACCCAGTACTTC	CSARDLKGGWETQYF
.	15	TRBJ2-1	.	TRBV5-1	TGCGCCAGCAGCTCGGACAGTTCACCGTACAATGAGCAGTTCTTC	CASSSDSSPYNEQFF
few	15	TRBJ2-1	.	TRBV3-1	TGTGCCAGCAGCCCGAGTAGGGGCAACTACAATGAGCAGTTCTTC	CASSPSRGNYNEQFF
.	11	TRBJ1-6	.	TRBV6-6	TGTGCCAGCACCCTGAGTTCACCCCTCCACTTT	CASTLSSPLHF
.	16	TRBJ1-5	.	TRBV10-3	TGTGCCATCAGTGAGGGGCGGGGGGAAAACAATCAGCCCCAGCATTTT	CAISEGRGENNQPQHF
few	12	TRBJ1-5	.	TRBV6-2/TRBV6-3	TGTGCCAGCAGTTACGCAGTCCAGCCCCAGCATTTT	CASSYAVQPQHF
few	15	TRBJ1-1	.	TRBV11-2	TGTGCCAGCACCTCTCCAGGGGATGGGTTTGGTGAAGCTTTCTTT	CASTSPGDGFGEAFF
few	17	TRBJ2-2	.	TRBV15	TGTGCCACCAGCAGTCGAGTCGGGACACCAAACACCGGGGAGCTGTTTTTT	CATSSRVGTPNTGELFF
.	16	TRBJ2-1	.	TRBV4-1	TGCGCCAGCAGCCAAGACCGGGAGAGAGGATACAATGAGCAGTTCTTC	CASSQDRERGYNEQFF
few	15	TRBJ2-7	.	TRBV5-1	TGCGCCAGCACCCCTGGGGGGTCTCTGAACTACGAGCAGTACTTC	CASTPGGSLNYEQYF
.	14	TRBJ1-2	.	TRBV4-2	TGTGCCAGCAGCCAAGACCGGCCGGGTGGCGGCTACACCTTC	CASSQDRPGGGYTF
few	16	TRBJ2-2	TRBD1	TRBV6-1	TGTGCCAGCAGTCGAATTGGGACAGCGAACACCGGGGAGCTGTTTTTT	CASSRIGTANTGELFF
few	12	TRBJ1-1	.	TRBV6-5	TGTGCCAGCAGCAAGACGGGCACTGAAGCTTTCTTT	CASSKTGTEAFF
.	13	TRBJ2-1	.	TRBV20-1	TGCAGTCTCGGCGGGCGGGCTGGTGATGAGCAGTTCTTC	CSLGGRAGDEQFF
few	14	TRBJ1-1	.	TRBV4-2	TGTGCCAGCAGCCCCAGGGTGACGGGGACTGAAGCTTTCTTT	CASSPRVTGTEAFF
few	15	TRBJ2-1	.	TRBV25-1	TGTGCCAGCGAATCCAGGGGGGGACAATACAATGAGCAGTTCTTC	CASESRGGQYNEQFF
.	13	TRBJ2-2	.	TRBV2	TGTGCCAGCAACCCCAGGGCCACCGGGGAGCTGTTTTTT	CASNPRATGELFF
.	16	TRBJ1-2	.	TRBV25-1	TGTGCCAGCAGTGACTCGACAGGAGCTCCTAACTATGGCTACACCTTC	CASSDSTGAPNYGYTF
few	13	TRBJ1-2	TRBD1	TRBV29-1	TGCAGCGTTGAACAGGACAGGCTGCATGGCTACACCTTC	CSVEQDRLHGYTF
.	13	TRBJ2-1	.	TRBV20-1	TGCAGTGCTCGGACTCCAACCTACAATGAGCAGTTCTTC	CSARTPTYNEQFF
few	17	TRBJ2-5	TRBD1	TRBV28	TGTGCCAGCAGTTCCCCTCCCCAGGGGGCGGTATGGGAGACCCAGTACTTC	CASSSPPQGAVWETQYF
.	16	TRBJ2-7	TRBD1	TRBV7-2	TGTGCCAGCAGCTTAGCACTTAACAGGGGTGTTTACGAGCAGTACTTC	CASSLALNRGVYEQYF
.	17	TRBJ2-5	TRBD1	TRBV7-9	TGTGCCAGCAGCTTAGGCTCCTCTGACAGGGGTCAAGAGACCCAGTACTTC	CASSLGSSDRGQETQYF
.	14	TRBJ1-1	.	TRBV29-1	TGCAGCGTTGACGGGGATAGTGGGAATGCTGAAGCTTTCTTT	CSVDGDSGNAEAFF
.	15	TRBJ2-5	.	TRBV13	TGTGCCAGCAGCTTAGAAGGTGCGGTATTGGAGACCCAGTACTTC	CASSLEGAVLETQYF
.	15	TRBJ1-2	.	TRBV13	TGTGCCAGCAGCTTTACCCGTTATGGGGCGTATGGCTACACCTTC	CASSFTRYGAYGYTF
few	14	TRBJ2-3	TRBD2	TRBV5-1	TGCGCCAGCAGCTCTTCCGGGACTAGTGGGACGCAGTATTTT	CASSSSGTSGTQYF
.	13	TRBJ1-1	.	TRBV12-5	TGTGCTAGTGGTGCGGGCCGGAACACTGAAGCTTTCTTT	CASGAGRNTEAFF
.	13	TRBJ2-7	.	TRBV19	TGTGCCAGTAGTATACCTGGGTCCTACGAGCAGTACTTC	CASSIPGSYEQYF
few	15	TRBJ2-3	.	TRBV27	TGTGCCAGCAGCCTCACCGGGATTCACACAGATACGCAGTATTTT	CASSLTGIHTDTQYF
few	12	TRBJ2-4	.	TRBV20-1	TGCAGTGCTAGAGAAATAGCGGACATTCAGTACTTC	CSAREIADIQYF
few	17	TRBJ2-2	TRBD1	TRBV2	TGTGCCAGCAGTGAACCGGGACAGGGGGCTGAAACCGGGGAGCTGTTTTTT	CASSEPGQGAETGELFF
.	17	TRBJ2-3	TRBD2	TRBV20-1	TGCAGTGCTATCCCCGGAGCCGGGACTAGCGGGAGAGGTACGCAGTATTTT	CSAIPGAGTSGRGTQYF
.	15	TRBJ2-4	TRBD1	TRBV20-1	TGCAGTGCTAGTCCCGGGACAGGGTTCGAAAACATTCAGTACTTC	CSASPGTGFENIQYF
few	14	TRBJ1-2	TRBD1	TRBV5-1	TGCGCCAGCAGCTTGGCAGGGGGGGGAGATGGCTACACCTTC	CASSLAGGGDGYTF
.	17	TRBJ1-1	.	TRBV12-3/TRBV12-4	TGTGCCAGCAGTTTTGGACTCGGGGCAACAAGGGACACTGAAGCTTTCTTT	CASSFGLGATRDTEAFF
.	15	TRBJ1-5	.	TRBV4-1	TGCGCCAGCAGCCAAGATGCAGGGCAGAATCAGCCCCAGCATTTT	CASSQDAGQNQPQHF
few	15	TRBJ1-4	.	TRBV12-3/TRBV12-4	TGTGCCAGCAGTTTAGAGGACGGTGATAATGAAAAACTGTTTTTT	CASSLEDGDNEKLFF